This T cell receptor beta chain is from a study of CD8+ T cells in alopecia areata. General observations from the study: Affected lesional scalp, above all in alopecia totalis/universalis, was more clonal than normal scalp.

This CDR3 comprises 12 residues. Deletions cut 4 bases from V and 7 bases from J, with 13 bases between. Germline V lookup: CDR1 SQVTM, CDR2 ANQGSEA. As regards this clone: The target antigen is unknown.

RNA extraction was followed by reverse transcription into cDNA, which acted as the sequencing template. Assay used: immunoSEQ multiplex PCR; TCRdb lists only in-frame clones, some missing. Among roughly 250,000 clones listed, under 70% were seen once. The sequences come from CD4+ T cells sorted from blood, collected at week 0. The receptor was derived from a human donor with alopecia areata. The rearrangement links TRBV29-1 to TRBJ1-2; D is undetermined. The DNA for the CDR3 is TGCAGCGTTGCTGAGGGAGGCGGTGGCTACACCTTC. Protein: CSVAEGGGGYTF.